This T cell receptor beta chain is from a study of CD8+CD57+ T cells in acquired aplastic anemia. Germline-derived CDR1 and CDR2 are DFQATT and SNEGSKA (reference sequence). Trimming pared 2 bases from V and 0 bases from J, leaving 8 bases between. This CDR3 contains 15 residues. Genomic DNA, serving as template, underwent TCR beta VDJ and CDR3 profiling. Using its own MiXCR run on the reads, TCRdb lists one record per CDR3 protein. The sample has roughly 180,000 distinct CDR3 sequences; roughly 65% are singletons. Those patients picked for sequencing had displayed CD8+CD57+ cell expansion on flow cytometry.

This TCR was recovered from a human donor with aplastic anemia. The chain employs TRBV20-1 and TRBJ2-6; D possibly corresponds to TRBD1 (5 bases). Specimen: sorted CD4+, CD8+, or CD8+CD57+ T cells (not recorded which) from PBMCs. The CDR3 is CSARNRNSGANVLTF. CDR3 in DNA: TGCAGTGCTAGAAACAGGAACTCTGGGGCCAACGTCCTGACTTTC.